This passage covers 30 T cell receptor beta chains from one sample sequenced in a study of blood T cells in healthy people across ages. Next came a second PCR, run for about 6 to 12 cycles, which used a sample-barcoded 5' primer along with a J-beta primer mix. Each CDR3 protein gets one entry after TCRdb re-called the 5' RACE reads with MiXCR. The profile covers 1.4 million or so distinct CDR3 sequences, with roughly 43% appearing a single time and about 4% taken by the ten largest. Source material: blood. The receptor set was obtained from a woman under 30 in good health.

J is TRBJ1-4 and V is TRBV5-1; 7 bases line up with TRBD1. V shed 2 bases and J 4 bases; nucleotides not matched to a gene: 2. CDR3 length: 14 amino acids. CDR1 and CDR2 from the germline V gene are SGHRS and YFSETQ. In DNA, the CDR3 is TGCGCCAGCAGCTTCAGGGACAGTAATGAAAAACTGTTTTTT. It translates to CASSFRDSNEKLFF.

This clonotype was detected only a few times. The J gene is TRBJ2-6, the V gene TRBV6-5; no clear D gene. V was cut by 3 bases and J by 0 bases, with 12 bases left in between. Germline-derived CDR1 and CDR2 are MNHEY and SVGAGI. The CDR3 totals 17 residues. The DNA for the CDR3 is TGTGCCAGCAGTTATCAACAAGCATACTCTGGGGCCAACGTCCTGACTTTC. Its protein product is CASSYQQAYSGANVLTF.

The CDR3: CASSFWTTNEKLFF. The DNA for the CDR3 is TGCGCCAGCAGCTTTTGGACAACTAATGAAAAACTGTTTTTT. This chain connects TRBV5-1 to TRBJ1-4; D ambiguous. The V gene lost 2 bases and the J gene lost 0 bases, with 5 bases spanning the gap. The CDR3 extends over 14 amino acids. Germline lookup yields CDR1 SGHRS and CDR2 YFSETQ. Full variable domain (remainder filled in from reference TRBV5-1 and TRBJ1-4): KAGVTQTPRYLIKTRGQQVTLSCSPISGHRSVSWYQQTPGQGLQFLFEYFSETQRNKGNFPGRFSGRQFSNSRSEMNVSTLELGDSALYLCASSFWTTNEKLFFGSGTQLSVL.

Of note for this clonotype: A read error may produce the germline difference seen at one junction end. The chain carries TRBV7-9 and TRBJ2-1; 7 bases are shared with TRBD2. Germline loops: CDR1 SEHNR, CDR2 FQNEAQ (reference sequence). The CDR3 contains 15 residues. The CDR3 loop reads CVSSFDTSANNEQFF. The CDR3 bases are TGTGTCAGCAGCTTTGACACTAGCGCTAACAATGAGCAGTTCTTC.

The rearrangement uses TRBV27 and TRBJ2-1, with 7 bases fitting TRBD1. The trim removed 5 bases at V and 9 bases at J, leaving 10 bases unmatched. This CDR3 region has 14 residues. From germline, CDR1 is MNHEY and CDR2 SMNVEV (reference sequence). The CDR3: CASSLANRGPEQFF. In DNA form, the CDR3 reads TGTGCCAGCAGTCTAGCTAACAGGGGTCCTGAGCAGTTCTTC.

This clonotype was seen a handful of times. The chain employs TRBV12-3 or TRBV12-4 and TRBJ1-2; perhaps TRBD1 as D (5 bases). V lost 4 bases to trimming and J lost 4 bases, with 13 bases between them. This CDR3 has 14 amino acids. This CDR3 reads CASSSGWFSYGYTF. The CDR3 bases are TGTGCCAGCAGTTCAGGGTGGTTCAGCTATGGCTACACCTTC.

A few counts support this clonotype. The chain joins TRBV27 to TRBJ1-1; D might be TRBD1 (5 bases). V gave up 2 bases and J gave up 5 bases, with 12 bases separating them. Germline-derived CDR1 and CDR2 are MNHEY and SMNVEV (reference sequence). The CDR3 covers 14 residues. The CDR3 DNA reads as TGTGCCAGCAGTTTAACAGGAGCGAAAACTGAAGCTTTCTTT. Residues: CASSLTGAKTEAFF.

Only a few counts were recorded for this clonotype. The chain employs TRBV20-1 and TRBJ1-4; D gene ambiguous. Trimming pared 4 bases from V and 1 base from J, leaving 7 bases between. CDR3 length equals 13 residues. Germline V lookup: CDR1 DFQATT, CDR2 SNEGSKA (reference sequence). The CDR3: CSAKRGTNEKLFF. In DNA form, the CDR3 reads TGCAGTGCTAAGCGTGGAACTAATGAAAAACTGTTTTTT.

This clonotype was recorded a few times. The rearrangement uses TRBV27 and TRBJ2-7, with D perhaps matching TRBD1 (5 bases). The CDR3 loop spans 11 amino acids. Germline-derived CDR1 and CDR2 are MNHEY and SMNVEV (reference sequence). Trimming took off 10 bases at V and 7 bases at J, with 14 bases between the two ends. CDR3 DNA: TGTGCCACAGGGATCCTCGGGGAGCAGTACTTC. Protein: CATGILGEQYF.

This clonotype has just a few counts. The chain employs TRBV29-1 and TRBJ2-3, with TRBD1 matching over 8 bases. The J segment lost 6 bases and the V segment lost 4 bases, leaving 9 bases of the junction unmatched. The CDR3 extends over 14 amino acids. Looked up from germline, CDR1 is SQVTM and CDR2 is ANQGSEA. The CDR3 sequence: CSVGPRGRRDTQYF. The CDR3 DNA reads TGCAGCGTTGGCCCCAGGGGGCGCCGGGATACGCAGTATTTT.

V and J are TRBV7-2 and TRBJ1-6; no clear D. The CDR3 extends over 16 amino acids. Trimming shortened V by 4 bases and J by 0 bases, and 10 bases separated the two germline ends. Germline values: CDR1 SGHTA, CDR2 FQGNSA. CDR3 sequence: CASSWSGSSYNSPLHF. The DNA of the CDR3 is TGTGCCAGCAGCTGGTCCGGGAGCTCCTATAATTCACCCCTCCACTTT.

The chain links TRBV7-9 to TRBJ2-1; D may correspond to TRBD1 or TRBD2 (5 bases each). Germline CDR1 is SEHNR and CDR2 is FQNEAQ (reference sequence). The CDR3 is 13 amino acids. The ends were cut back, 5 bases at V and 8 bases at J, with 13 bases in the middle. Here the CDR3 reads CASSNGTYYEQFF. In DNA, the CDR3 is TGTGCCAGCAGCAACGGGACGTACTATGAGCAGTTCTTC.

V and J are TRBV7-2 and TRBJ1-2; no firm D call. The CDR3 consists of 16 residues. Germline lookup yields CDR1 SGHTA and CDR2 FQGNSA. The germline V and J ends were trimmed by 5 bases and 2 bases, with 18 bases remaining between them. The DNA for the CDR3 is TGTGCCAGCAGCGAGAGGAGGGCGGCGGGAAACTATGGCTACACCTTC. This codes for CASSERRAAGNYGYTF.

The chain joins TRBV2 to TRBJ1-2, with 7 bases fitting TRBD1. The junction had 12 bases not matched to a gene; V was cut back by 5 bases and J by 6 bases. Germline loops: CDR1 SNHLY, CDR2 FYNNEI. The length of the CDR3 is 15 residues. For the CDR3, the DNA is TGTGCCAGCAGTTCGGAGCAGGGGGTTATCGATGGCTACACCTTC. It encodes CASSSEQGVIDGYTF.

A few counts support this clonotype. The chain combines TRBV20-1 with TRBJ2-5; D unresolved. The CDR3 spans 13 residues. V gave up 0 bases and J gave up 3 bases, with 8 bases separating them. Germline CDR1 reads DFQATT; CDR2 reads SNEGSKA (reference sequence). CDR3 region: CSARESAEETQYF. DNA of the CDR3: TGCAGTGCTAGAGAGTCGGCAGAAGAGACCCAGTACTTC.

This clonotype appeared many times. The J gene is TRBJ2-7, the V gene TRBV4-3; a weak D match, TRBD2 (5 bases). Per germline, CDR1 LGHNA and CDR2 YSLEER. The V gene lost 1 base and the J gene lost 6 bases, with 7 bases spanning the gap. This CDR3 is built from 12 residues. The CDR3 sequence: CASSQGETEQYF. The CDR3, as DNA: TGCGCCAGCAGCCAAGGGGAGACCGAGCAGTACTTC.

The chain couples TRBV2 to TRBJ1-5; 9 bases map to TRBD1. V was clipped by 6 bases and J by 2 bases; unmatched bases: 2. The germline V gene has CDR1 SNHLY and CDR2 FYNNEI. The CDR3 is made up of 14 amino acids. This chain's CDR3 is CASSGDRGNQPQHF. The CDR3 nucleotides are TGTGCCAGCAGCGGGGACAGGGGCAATCAGCCCCAGCATTTT.

CDR3 sequence reads: CASSGLAGVTGELFF. DNA of the CDR3: TGTGCCAGCAGTGGGCTAGCGGGAGTCACCGGGGAGCTGTTTTTT. The rearrangement joins TRBV6-5 to TRBJ2-2, with 10 bases fitting TRBD2. Germline CDR1 reads MNHEY; CDR2 reads SVGAGI. The CDR3 sequence is 15 residues long. J gave up 4 bases and V 5 bases, and 4 bases lay outside the gene matches.

This clonotype was seen a few times. V usage is TRBV5-1 and J usage is TRBJ2-4; D remains ambiguous. The CDR3 has 16 amino acids. Germline loops: CDR1 SGHRS, CDR2 YFSETQ. Trimming removed 0 bases at V and 2 bases at J, with 12 bases between. The CDR3 region is CASSLVGISTKNIQYF. The CDR3 DNA reads as TGCGCCAGCAGCTTGGTGGGGATCTCGACCAAAAACATTCAGTACTTC.

The genes are TRBV24-1 and TRBJ2-1; 8 nucleotides match TRBD2. The J segment lost 9 bases and the V segment lost 5 bases, leaving 5 bases of the junction unmatched. Germline-derived CDR1 and CDR2 are KGHDR and SFDVKD. The CDR3 has 13 residues. The CDR3 loop reads CATSAHSGTEQFF. CDR3 nucleotide sequence: TGTGCCACCAGTGCCCATAGCGGGACTGAGCAGTTCTTC.

This clonotype was observed a few times. The CDR3 DNA reads TGCAGTGCTACCCCCAGGTCCTACGAGCAGTACTTC. It translates to CSATPRSYEQYF. The J gene is TRBJ2-7, the V gene TRBV20-1, with D unclear. The length of the CDR3 is 12 residues. V gave up 4 bases and J gave up 1 base, with 8 bases separating them. Germline CDR1 and CDR2: DFQATT and SNEGSKA (reference sequence).

V is TRBV7-9 and J is TRBJ1-5; possibly TRBD1 for D (6 bases). This CDR3 spans 16 amino acids. From germline, CDR1 is SEHNR and CDR2 FQNEAQ (reference sequence). V dropped 0 bases and J dropped 3 bases, with 12 bases sitting between them. CDR3 sequence reads: CASSLALGQHNQPQHF. CDR3 bases: TGTGCCAGCAGCTTAGCGCTTGGACAGCACAATCAGCCCCAGCATTTT.

The gene calls are TRBV21-1 and TRBJ1-5; TRBD1 is taken as the D call from the table, unchecked against the DNA. TRBV21-1 is given as a pseudogene. This CDR3 contains 17 residues. The chain's CDR3 is CASSKGIGVRSNQPQHF. CDR3 nucleotides: TGTGCCAGCAGCAAGGGGATAGGGGTGAGGAGCAATCAGCCCCAGCATTTT.

The V call is TRBV4-3, the J call TRBJ2-3; TRBD2 might be the D (5 bases). With 4 bases removed from V and 2 bases from J, the gap between germline ends came to 13 bases. The CDR3 loop spans 15 amino acids. Germline V lookup: CDR1 LGHNA, CDR2 YSLEER. CDR3 residues: CASSRYGLDTDTQYF. For the CDR3, the DNA is TGCGCCAGCAGCCGGTATGGACTGGACACAGATACGCAGTATTTT.

The rearrangement links TRBV29-1 to TRBJ2-5, with D possibly TRBD2 on 6 matching bases. Trimming took off 6 bases at V and 7 bases at J, with 18 bases between the two ends. Germline V lookup: CDR1 SQVTM, CDR2 ANQGSEA. The CDR3 loop spans 13 amino acids. Written as DNA, the CDR3 is TGCAGCGTGCCCCGGGGAAGTAGCGGGACCCAGTACTTC. The encoded protein is CSVPRGSSGTQYF. Looking up the rest from reference TRBV29-1 and TRBJ2-5 gives the full variable domain: SAVISQKPSRDICQRGTSLTIQCQVDSQVTMMFWYRQQPGQSLTLIATANQGSEATYESGFVIDKFPISRPNLTFSTLTVSNMSPEDSSIYLCSVPRGSSGTQYFGPGTRLLVL.

This clonotype was seen a handful of times. CDR3 loop: CASSQEGVPYEQYF. The CDR3 bases are TGTGCCAGCAGCCAAGAAGGGGTTCCCTACGAGCAGTACTTC. The chain is built from TRBV3-1 and TRBJ2-7; the D gene is possibly TRBD1 (5 bases). In germline, CDR1 is LGHDT, CDR2 YNNKEL (reference sequence). This CDR3 contains 14 residues. V dropped 0 bases and J dropped 2 bases, with 8 bases sitting between them.

This clonotype was seen just once. The chain uses TRBV5-6 and TRBJ2-1; 10 bases match TRBD1. Looked up from germline, CDR1 is SGHDT and CDR2 is YYEEEE. J lost 3 bases, V lost 2 bases, and 8 bases had no gene match. The CDR3 is 17 residues long. For the CDR3, the DNA is TGTGCCAGCAGCTTTAAAAGAGGGGACAGGGGCTACAATGAGCAGTTCTTC. Translation: CASSFKRGDRGYNEQFF.

The rearrangement links TRBV20-1 to TRBJ2-7; possibly TRBD2 for D (5 bases). V lost 3 bases and J lost 4, with 7 bases in between. CDR3 length equals 11 residues. The germline CDR1 and CDR2 sequences are DFQATT and SNEGSKA (reference sequence). The CDR3 sequence: CSAREEYEQYF. CDR3 DNA: TGCAGTGCTAGGGAGGAGTACGAGCAGTACTTC.

This clonotype was picked up a small number of times. This chain connects TRBV28 to TRBJ1-1; no clear D gene. Trimming stripped 5 bases from V and 4 bases from J, with 17 bases between. The germline CDR1 and CDR2 sequences are MDHEN and SYDVKM. The CDR3 totals 15 residues. CDR3 amino acids: CASSLLGRRGTEAFF. The CDR3 coding sequence is TGTGCCAGCAGTCTTTTGGGGAGACGGGGCACTGAAGCTTTCTTT.

Only a few counts were recorded for this clonotype. The V and J genes are TRBV20-1 and TRBJ2-1, with D possibly TRBD2 on 6 matching bases. The CDR3 runs to 15 residues. V was trimmed by 3 bases and J by 7 bases, leaving 19 bases between them. In germline, CDR1 is DFQATT, CDR2 SNEGSKA (reference sequence). CDR3 DNA: TGCAGTGCTAGTATCGGGGGTAGTCACAGGAATGAGCAGTTCTTC. This encodes CSASIGGSHRNEQFF.